The 22 T cell receptor beta chains listed next were all sequenced from one sample in a study of cytomegalovirus exposure and HLA in healthy donors. It was with 60 Vbeta and 13 Jbeta primers that the PCR ran. Measured with immunoSEQ multiplex PCR; TCRdb has only the in-frame clones, and not every one. This sample has 250,000 or so clones, with about 81% found just once. What was sequenced was PBMCs. The receptors come from a woman aged 55-70 years in good health and CMV-seropositive.

The V call is TRBV5-1, the J call TRBJ1-2; TRBD1 might be the D (6 bases). Trimming shortened V by 6 bases and J by 6 bases, and 15 bases separated the two germline ends. Per the germline V gene, CDR1 is SGHRS and CDR2 is YFSETQ. The length of the CDR3 is 13 residues. CDR3 in amino acids: CASKFTAGDGYTF. The CDR3 DNA reads TGCGCCAGCAAATTCACGGCAGGGGATGGCTACACCTTC.

The CDR3 nucleotides read TGTGCCAGCAGACCAGTGGCTAGCGGGGCCTCCTACGAGCAGTACTTC. Amino acids: CASRPVASGASYEQYF. This sequence joins TRBV11-2 and TRBJ2-7; 9 bases are shared with TRBD2. The trim removed 6 bases at V and 0 bases at J, leaving 9 bases unmatched. The germline V gene encodes CDR1 SGHAT and CDR2 FQNNGV. This CDR3 region has 16 residues.

V usage is TRBV27 and J usage is TRBJ1-5; 7 bases match TRBD1. The germline V gene has CDR1 MNHEY and CDR2 SMNVEV (reference sequence). The CDR3 has 15 residues. Trimming removed 7 bases from V and 2 bases from J; junction bases left unmatched: 8. CDR3 protein: CASTGAGGGNQPQHF. The CDR3 DNA sequence: TGTGCCAGCACCGGGGCAGGGGGAGGCAATCAGCCCCAGCATTTT.

This chain links TRBV28 with TRBJ2-2; 10 bases fit TRBD2. The V and J ends lost 6 bases and 7 bases, in that order; junction bases with no gene match: 11. The V gene's germline CDR1 is MDHEN and CDR2 SYDVKM. CDR3 size: 16 residues. The CDR3, as DNA: TGTGCCAGCAGCCGCGGGCCTAGCGGGAGAATCGGGGAGCTGTTTTTT. Residues: CASSRGPSGRIGELFF.

The genes are TRBV19 and TRBJ2-6; no clear D. CDR3 length equals 15 residues. Germline V gives CDR1 LNHDA, CDR2 SQIVND (reference sequence). The V gene lost 4 bases and the J gene lost 0 bases, with 7 bases spanning the gap. CDR3 DNA: TGTGCCAGTAGTACCCCTAGCTCTGGGGCCAACGTCCTGACTTTC. Translated, it gives CASSTPSSGANVLTF.

The DNA of the CDR3 is TGTGCCAGCATTGCCTGGGGCAACACTGAAGCTTTCTTT. Amino acids: CASIAWGNTEAFF. The chain carries TRBV6-5 and TRBJ1-1, with D possibly being TRBD1 (5 bases). CDR1 is MNHEY and CDR2 is SVGAGI in the germline V gene. V was pared by 7 bases and J by 2 bases, with 11 bases between. The CDR3 is 13 amino acids.

CDR3 in DNA: TGTGCCAGCAGCATCGACAGATACAATGAGCAGTTCTTC. It yields the protein CASSIDRYNEQFF. The chain links TRBV7-3 to TRBJ2-1, with a weak D call TRBD1 (5 bases). Germline loops: CDR1 SGHTA, CDR2 FQGTGA. This CDR3 has 13 amino acids. Trimming stripped 5 bases from V and 4 bases from J, with 9 bases between.

The genes are TRBV5-1 and TRBJ2-5; 11 nucleotides align to TRBD1. The DNA end is more similar to TRBJ2-7, so the J call may be wrong. This CDR3 spans 14 amino acids. The germline gives CDR1 SGHRS, CDR2 YFSETQ. CDR3 residues: CASSPGTGGHEQYF. CDR3 in DNA: TGCGCCAGCAGCCCCGGGACAGGGGGGCACGAGCAGTACTTC.

V is TRBV7-9 and J is TRBJ1-2; TRBD1 agrees at 10 bases. Germline CDR1 SEHNR, CDR2 FQNEAQ (reference sequence). The CDR3 is 14 residues long. With V trimmed by 4 bases and J by 4 bases, 3 bases remained unmatched. The CDR3 DNA reads TGTGCCAGCAGCTCGACAGGGGGCGGCTATGGCTACACCTTC. Protein: CASSSTGGGYGYTF.

The chain recombines TRBV7-8 with TRBJ2-7, with no clear D. Trimming removed 5 bases from V and 0 bases from J, with 17 bases in between. CDR1 SGHVS and CDR2 FQNEAQ come from the germline V gene. The CDR3 runs 16 residues. The CDR3 sequence: CASSKDLTLSSYEQYF. The CDR3 nucleotides are TGTGCCAGCAGCAAAGACTTGACTCTGAGCTCCTACGAGCAGTACTTC.

This rearrangement joins TRBV6-5 to TRBJ2-5; possible D gene TRBD2, 6 bases. In germline, CDR1 is MNHEY, CDR2 SVGAGI. The ends were cut back, 2 bases at V and 2 bases at J, with 15 bases in the middle. This CDR3 contains 16 residues. The chain's CDR3 is CASSYHAGSFQETQYF. CDR3 nucleotides: TGTGCCAGCAGTTACCACGCGGGAAGCTTTCAAGAGACCCAGTACTTC.

This chain connects TRBV10-3 to TRBJ2-3; TRBD1 aligns across 7 bases. After removal of 9 bases from V and 2 bases from J, the junction contained 8 bases not matched to a gene. Looked up from germline, CDR1 is ENHRY and CDR2 is SYGVKD. The length of the CDR3 is 14 residues. CDR3 sequence (DNA): TGTGCCATGTCACAGGGGAGCCTCACAGATACGCAGTATTTT. It yields the protein CAMSQGSLTDTQYF.

This clone was seen more than once but under ten times. The chain carries TRBV7-2 and TRBJ1-2, with 8 nucleotides matching TRBD1. Trimming cost V 5 bases and J 1 base; bases outside gene matches: 3. The CDR3 runs to 14 residues. Germline CDR1 reads SGHTA; CDR2 reads FQGNSA. This chain's CDR3 is CASSPTGGNYGYTF. The CDR3 nucleotides are TGTGCCAGCAGCCCTACAGGGGGTAACTATGGCTACACCTTC. Variable domain in full (rest from reference TRBV7-2 and TRBJ1-2): GAGVSQSPSNKVTEKGKDVELRCDPISGHTALYWYRQSLGQGLEFLIYFQGNSAPDKSGLPSDRFSAERTGGSVSTLTIQRTQQEDSAVYLCASSPTGGNYGYTFGSGTRLTVV.

This clone has more than one count but fewer than ten. The rearrangement uses TRBV15 and TRBJ1-1; D is uncertain. The V gene's germline CDR1 is LNHNV and CDR2 YYDKDF (reference sequence). Trimming removed 8 bases at V and 1 base at J, with 11 bases between. There are 13 residues in the CDR3. The CDR3 sequence: CATDGGTNTEAFF. The CDR3 DNA is TGTGCCACCGATGGCGGAACGAACACTGAAGCTTTCTTT.

This clone was observed a handful of times. The chain uses TRBV19 and TRBJ1-2; no definite D call. Germline-derived CDR1 and CDR2 are LNHDA and SQIVND (reference sequence). The V and J ends lost 3 bases and 2 bases respectively, with 10 bases between them. The CDR3 runs to 14 residues. Written as DNA, the CDR3 is TGTGCCAGTAGTATTCGCGGTCCCAACTATGGCTACACCTTC. The encoded protein is CASSIRGPNYGYTF. Based on the CDR3 plus reference TRBV19 and TRBJ1-2, the full variable domain is DGGITQSPKYLFRKEGQNVTLSCEQNLNHDAMYWYRQDPGQGLRLIYYSQIVNDFQKGDIAEGYSVSREKKESFPLTVTSAQKNPTAFYLCASSIRGPNYGYTFGSGTRLTVV.

About this clone: Other DNA sequences of this sample code for an identical CDR3. The rearrangement uses TRBV5-1 and TRBJ2-7; D gene uncertain. V lost 1 base and J lost 3, with 5 bases in between. Germline V gene data show CDR1 as SGHRS and CDR2 as YFSETQ. The CDR3 consists of 12 residues. CDR3 sequence: CASSLNSYEQYF. The CDR3, as DNA: TGCGCCAGCAGCTTGAACAGCTACGAGCAGTACTTC.

The CDR3 bases are TGTGCCAGCACCAGGACTAGCGGGAGCCCGGGGGATACGCAGTATTTT. It codes for CASTRTSGSPGDTQYF. J is TRBJ2-3 and V is TRBV27, with TRBD2 identical over 13 bases. V lost 7 bases, J lost 6 bases, and 10 bases stayed unmatched. Germline V CDR1 and CDR2: MNHEY, SMNVEV (reference sequence). The CDR3 consists of 16 residues.

The rearrangement links TRBV11-2 to TRBJ1-2, with TRBD1 identical over 8 bases. V shed 4 bases and J 10 bases; nucleotides not matched to a gene: 8. Per the germline V gene, CDR1 is SGHAT and CDR2 is FQNNGV. The CDR3 has 13 amino acids. The CDR3 here is CASSWTGRVLYTF. CDR3 nucleotides: TGTGCCAGCAGCTGGACAGGGAGGGTCCTCTACACCTTC.

The chain employs TRBV2 and TRBJ2-7; perhaps TRBD2 as D (6 bases). Germline V gives CDR1 SNHLY, CDR2 FYNNEI. Deletions cut 6 bases from V and 7 bases from J, with 19 bases between. The CDR3 runs 14 residues. For the CDR3, the DNA is TGTGCCAGCAGGGCCATGGAGGGGAGAGAAGAGCAGTACTTC. Translating it yields CASRAMEGREEQYF.

The V and J genes are TRBV7-9 and TRBJ2-7; TRBD2 matches 9 bases. CDR1 and CDR2 (germline): SEHNR, FQNEAQ (reference sequence). The length of the CDR3 is 13 residues. V trimming: 1 base; J trimming: 11 bases; junction bases outside the gene matches: 6. Here the CDR3 reads CASSLVSGRRKYF. The CDR3, as DNA: TGTGCCAGCAGCTTAGTTAGCGGGAGAAGGAAGTACTTC.

The gene calls are TRBV6-1 and TRBJ1-2; 8 nucleotides match TRBD1. The ends lost 3 bases at V and 4 bases at J; junction bases unmatched: 4. Germline lookup yields CDR1 MNHNS and CDR2 SASEGT. This CDR3 has 14 residues. The CDR3 nucleotides read TGTGCCAGCAGTGAGAGGACAGGGATCTATGGCTACACCTTC. Translation gives CASSERTGIYGYTF.

V is TRBV6-5 and J is TRBJ2-5, with a possible D match to TRBD2 (6 bases). The J call may be faulty, since TRBJ2-7 better matches the DNA end. The CDR3 is 14 residues long. Germline V gene data show CDR1 as MNHEY and CDR2 as SVGAGI. The chain's CDR3 is CASSTAGSSYEQYF. In DNA form, the CDR3 reads TGTGCCAGCAGTACGGCGGGGAGCTCCTACGAGCAGTACTTC.